This TCR beta chain was recovered during a study of blood T cell repertoires in COVID-19. As for the study in general: COVID-19 samples, acute and convalescent, were from the United States, Italy and Spain. The analysed material was cDNA or gDNA that came from T cells, B-cell-depleted T cells, or PBMCs.

Authors' data handling: Amplification of reference gene primers provided the estimated nucleated cell counts. Assay used: immunoSEQ multiplex PCR; TCRdb lists only in-frame clones, some missing. D and trimming were read from the DNA, whereas the V and J calls and clone size are those reported in that table. The sample yields 15,000 to 20,000 clones, approximately 90% seen once. The CDR3 extends over 15 amino acids. Germline V gene sequence: CDR1 SGHVS, CDR2 FNYEAQ. V lost 7 bases to trimming and J lost 1 base, with 16 bases between them. This rearrangement joins TRBV7-6 to TRBJ1-1; D gene uncertain. What was sequenced was peripheral blood. The origin of this receptor is a human donor in a cohort sampled during active COVID-19. The CDR3 bases are TGTGCCAGCACCGACTCGCTCGGCCCGAACACTGAAGCTTTCTTT. It is translated as CASTDSLGPNTEAFF.